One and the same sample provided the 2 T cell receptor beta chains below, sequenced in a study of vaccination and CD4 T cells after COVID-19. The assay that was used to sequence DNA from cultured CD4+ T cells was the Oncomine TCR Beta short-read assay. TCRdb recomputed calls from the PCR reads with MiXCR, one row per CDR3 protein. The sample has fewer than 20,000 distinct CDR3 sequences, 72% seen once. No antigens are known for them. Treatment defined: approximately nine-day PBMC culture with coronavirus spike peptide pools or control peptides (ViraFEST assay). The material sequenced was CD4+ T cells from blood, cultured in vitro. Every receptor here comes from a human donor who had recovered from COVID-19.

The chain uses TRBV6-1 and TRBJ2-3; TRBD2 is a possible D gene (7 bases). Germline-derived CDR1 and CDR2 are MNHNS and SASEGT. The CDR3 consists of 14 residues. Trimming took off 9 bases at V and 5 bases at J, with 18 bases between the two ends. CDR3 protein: CASRLAEGGDTQYF. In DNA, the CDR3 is TGTGCCAGTCGCCTAGCGGAGGGGGGAGATACGCAGTATTTT.

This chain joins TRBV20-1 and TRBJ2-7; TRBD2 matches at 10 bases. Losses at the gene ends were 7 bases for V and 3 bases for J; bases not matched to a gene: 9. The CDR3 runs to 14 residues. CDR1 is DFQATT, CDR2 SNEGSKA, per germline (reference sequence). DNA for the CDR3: TGCAGTGTCGCTAGCGGGAGTGGGGTCTACGAGCAGTACTTC. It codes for CSVASGSGVYEQYF.